The rows below give T cell receptor beta chains drawn from one sample of a study of cytomegalovirus exposure and HLA in healthy donors. The table came from immunoSEQ multiplex PCR; TCRdb's copy has only in-frame clones and leaves some out. The sample lists some 150,000 clones; 80% to 90% were seen once. The sample was PBMCs. Every receptor here comes from a woman in her 30s in good health and CMV-seronegative. Both conserved end residues are part of each CDR3. A D gene is named only where the DNA matches it firmly. The size entry is marked missing in some rows and otherwise reads once, few, many or a size class.

V	size	J	D	DNA	CDR3
TRBV7-2	medium-sized	TRBJ2-7	NA	TGTGCCAGCAGCTTATCGGGAGCGGGCTCCTACGAGCAGTACTTC	CASSLSGAGSYEQYF
TRBV4-2	NA	TRBJ2-7	TRBD2	TGTGCCAGCAGCCAATTTTTGCCTAGCGGGAGGGTCGAATCCTACGAGCAGTACTTC	CASSQFLPSGRVESYEQYF
TRBV7-7	NA	TRBJ2-7	TRBD1	TGTGCTAGCAGCTTAGGACAGGCCAGCTCCTACGAGCAGTACTTC	CASSLGQASSYEQYF
TRBV11-2	NA	TRBJ2-5	NA	TGTGCCAGCAGCTTAGTCGGTGGGGGGGCAGAGACCCAGTACTTC	CASSLVGGGAETQYF
TRBV6-6	NA	TRBJ1-1	NA	TGTGCCAGCACCAAAGGGGGTTTCACTGAAGCTTTCTTT	CASTKGGFTEAFF
TRBV9	NA	TRBJ2-7	TRBD2	TGTGCCAGCAGCCCGCATGGCGGGGGGGGCGACGAGCAGTACTTC	CASSPHGGGGDEQYF
TRBV30	once	TRBJ2-5	NA	TGTGCCTGGAGTGTACTGGGCCTCCAAGAGACCCAGTACTTC	CAWSVLGLQETQYF
TRBV7-2	NA	TRBJ2-5	NA	TGTGCCAGCAGCTTAGGGCTAGCGGAGACCCAGTACTTC	CASSLGLAETQYF
TRBV5-1	once	TRBJ1-1	TRBD1	TGCGCCAGCAGCTTGTCAGGGGGAAGGGGGAACACTGAAGCTTTCTTT	CASSLSGGRGNTEAFF
TRBV5-1	NA	TRBJ2-1	TRBD2	TGCGCCAGCAGCTTGGGGGGGGGCTACAATGAGCAGTTCTTC	CASSLGGGYNEQFF
TRBV19	NA	TRBJ2-7	TRBD1	TGTGCCAGTAGTACAGGACAGGGTTACGAGCAGTACTTC	CASSTGQGYEQYF
TRBV7-6	NA	TRBJ2-7	TRBD1	TGTGCCAGCAGCTTAGCGGCAAACAGGGGAGACGAGCAGTACTTC	CASSLAANRGDEQYF
TRBV6-4	NA	TRBJ1-1	NA	TGTGCCAGCAGTGACTCTGTAAGGACAGATACTGAAGCTTTCTTT	CASSDSVRTDTEAFF
TRBV27	NA	TRBJ1-2	TRBD1	TGTGCCAGCAGCCTCCCGGGACAGGGGTGGAGTGGCTACACCTTC	CASSLPGQGWSGYTF
TRBV28	NA	TRBJ2-7	NA	TGTGCCAGCACCCCAGGGGGGAGCCACGAGCAGTACTTC	CASTPGGSHEQYF
TRBV9	few	TRBJ1-2	NA	TGTGCCAGCAGCGTAGACAGAAACTATGGCTACACCTTC	CASSVDRNYGYTF
TRBV7-8	NA	TRBJ1-6	TRBD1	TGTGCCAGCAGCTTGGCTCGGGACAGATCTTCACCCCTCCACTTT	CASSLARDRSSPLHF
TRBV5-1	NA	TRBJ2-5	NA	TGCGCCAGCAGCTTGGCTCCTCTGGCCGGCGGGATCCAAGAGACCCAGTACTTC	CASSLAPLAGGIQETQYF
TRBV30	NA	TRBJ2-1	TRBD2	TGTGCCTGGAGGGCTAGCGGGTCCTACAATGAGCAGTTCTTC	CAWRASGSYNEQFF
TRBV10-2	NA	TRBJ2-2	TRBD2	TGCGCCAGCAACGGAAAGGAGGAGCGGGGGCCGAACACCGGGGAGCTGTTTTTT	CASNGKEERGPNTGELFF